This TCR beta chain was recorded in a study of metastatic and nonmetastatic thyroid tumors. On the study more broadly: The study looked at repertoires side by side in blood and in tumor or nodule tissue from malignant and benign thyroid patients.

Thyroid surgery was performed in patients who had received no treatment beforehand. This clone showed up many times. Its specificity is unknown. Distinct nucleotide sequences in the sample also encode this CDR3. Original processing notes: A distant-metastasis classifier for papillary thyroid cancer was built using CDR3 differences across clinicopathological groups. TCRdb reprocessed the PCR reads via MiXCR. TCRdb, not the original authors, processed these V and J calls. The data contain 100,000 or so clones, about 15% of them singletons. The study, taken as a whole, reports: Reported TCR beta diversity, measured in blood and tumor, was significantly higher for malignant thyroid tumors than for benign nodules.

The CDR3 sequence is 14 residues long. Germline V gene data show CDR1 as SEHNR and CDR2 as FQNEAQ (reference sequence). The V end lost 1 base, the J end lost 1 base, and 7 bases lay between the germline ends. Sequenced material: blood. This chain uses TRBV7-9 with TRBJ1-1; D remains unclear. This clonotype was sampled from a female donor with papillary thyroid cancer or a benign thyroid nodule (not recorded which). Some clones in this sample may be carry-over from other donors' samples. The CDR3 region is CASSLGGRNTEAFF. The CDR3, as DNA: TGTGCCAGCAGCTTAGGCGGACGGAACACTGAAGCTTTCTTT.